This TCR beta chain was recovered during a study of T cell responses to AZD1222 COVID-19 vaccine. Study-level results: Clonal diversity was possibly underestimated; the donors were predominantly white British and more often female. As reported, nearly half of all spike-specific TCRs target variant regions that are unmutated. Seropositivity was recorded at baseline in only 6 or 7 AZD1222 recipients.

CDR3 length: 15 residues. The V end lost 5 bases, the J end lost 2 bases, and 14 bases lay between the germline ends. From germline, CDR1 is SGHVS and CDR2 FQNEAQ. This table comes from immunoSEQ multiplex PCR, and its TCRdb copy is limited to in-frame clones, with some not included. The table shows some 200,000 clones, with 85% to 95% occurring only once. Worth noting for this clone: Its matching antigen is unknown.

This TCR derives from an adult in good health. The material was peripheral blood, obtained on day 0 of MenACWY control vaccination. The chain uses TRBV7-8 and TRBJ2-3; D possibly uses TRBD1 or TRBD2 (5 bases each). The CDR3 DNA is TGTGCCAGCAGCCCCCGGGGCAGTAACACAGATACGCAGTATTTT. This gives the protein CASSPRGSNTDTQYF.